The entry below describes one T cell receptor (beta chain). Its antigen is currently unknown. Triplicates of under 350,000 cells were sorted from each CD8+ T cell subset. The V gene's germline CDR1 is SQVTM and CDR2 ANQGSEA. The CDR3 is 13 residues long. These data are taken from a study of CXCR3-negative and CXCR3-positive naive CD8 T cells. Study-wide points: Both of the naive subsets showed about the same high diversity, but memory CD8+ cells had much less. Once cells were cryopreserved, CXCR3 expression went down partly, and most assays used fresh PBMCs. In naive cells, CXCR3-negative and CXCR3-positive subsets had similar TRBV-TRBJ usage; memory cells differed.

The libraries of TRB cDNA were constructed through 5' RACE using UMI labels. TCRdb reanalyzed the 5' RACE reads and collapses them to one entry per CDR3 protein, without DNA. The record lists fewer than 80,000 distinct CDR3 sequences, of which the ten most abundant hold 3.5% to 5%. This TCR was recovered from a human donor in good health. Some clones in this sample may be carry-over from other donors' samples. The sequencing input was naive CXCR3- CD8+ T cells from blood. Subset indicated: CD45RO-CCR7+CD27+CD95- naive CD8+ T cells lacking CXCR3 (TNR3-). The genes are TRBV29-1 and TRBJ1-2; TCRdb outputs TRBD1, but without DNA this stays unchecked. CDR3 amino acids: CSVGRDDNYGYTF.